Reported below is one T cell receptor beta chain. The data belong to a study of T cell responses to AZD1222 COVID-19 vaccine. The CDR3 has 18 residues. V gave up 2 bases and J gave up 0 bases, with 17 bases separating them. The germline V gene encodes CDR1 LNHNV and CDR2 YYDKDF (reference sequence). Method: immunoSEQ multiplex PCR; TCRdb's copy keeps in-frame clones and lacks some. The table has about 64,000 clones, 90% to 95% seen once; the top ten hold 6.3%. The sequence derives from an adult who received the MenACWY meningococcal vaccine as a control. Sequencing was performed on peripheral blood, taken 28 days after the second dose of the MenACWY control vaccine. The rearrangement links TRBV15 to TRBJ1-5; unclear D gene. CDR3 protein: CATSRTPSARDSNQPQHF. The CDR3 nucleotides read TGTGCCACCAGCAGAACCCCCTCGGCCCGAGATAGCAATCAGCCCCAGCATTTT.